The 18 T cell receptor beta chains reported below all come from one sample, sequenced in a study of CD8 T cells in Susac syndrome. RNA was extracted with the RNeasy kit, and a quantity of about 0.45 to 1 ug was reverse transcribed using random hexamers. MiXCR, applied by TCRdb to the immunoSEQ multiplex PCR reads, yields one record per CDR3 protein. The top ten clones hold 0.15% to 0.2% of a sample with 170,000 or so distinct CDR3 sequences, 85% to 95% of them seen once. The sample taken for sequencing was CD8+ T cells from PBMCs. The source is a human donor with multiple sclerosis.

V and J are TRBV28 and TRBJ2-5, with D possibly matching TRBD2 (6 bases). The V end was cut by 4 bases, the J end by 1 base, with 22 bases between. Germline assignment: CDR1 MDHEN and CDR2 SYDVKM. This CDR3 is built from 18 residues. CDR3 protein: CASSSPSLTGGSQETQYF. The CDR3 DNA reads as TGTGCCAGCAGTTCCCCCAGTTTGACTGGGGGGTCCCAAGAGACCCAGTACTTC. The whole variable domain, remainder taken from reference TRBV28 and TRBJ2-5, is DVKVTQSSRYLVKRTGEKVFLECVQDMDHENMFWYRQDPGLGLRLIYFSYDVKMKEKGDIPEGYSVSREKKERFSLILESASTNQTSMYLCASSSPSLTGGSQETQYFGPGTRLLVL.

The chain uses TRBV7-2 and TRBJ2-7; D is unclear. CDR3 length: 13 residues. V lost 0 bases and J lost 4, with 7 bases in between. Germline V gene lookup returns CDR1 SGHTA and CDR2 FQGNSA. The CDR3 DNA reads TGTGCCAGCAGCTTAGCGCCCCTATACGAGCAGTACTTC. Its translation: CASSLAPLYEQYF.

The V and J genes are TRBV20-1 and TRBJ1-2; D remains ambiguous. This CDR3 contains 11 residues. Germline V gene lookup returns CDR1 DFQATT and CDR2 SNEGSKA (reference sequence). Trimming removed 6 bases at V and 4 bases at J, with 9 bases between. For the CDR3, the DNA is TGCAGTGCCCTAGACCTCTATGGCTACACCTTC. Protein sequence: CSALDLYGYTF.

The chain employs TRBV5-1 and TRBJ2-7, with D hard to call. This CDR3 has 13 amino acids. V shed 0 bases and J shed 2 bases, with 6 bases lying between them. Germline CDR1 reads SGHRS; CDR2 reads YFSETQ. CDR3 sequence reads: CASSLGMAYEQYF. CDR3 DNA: TGCGCCAGCAGCTTGGGTATGGCCTACGAGCAGTACTTC.

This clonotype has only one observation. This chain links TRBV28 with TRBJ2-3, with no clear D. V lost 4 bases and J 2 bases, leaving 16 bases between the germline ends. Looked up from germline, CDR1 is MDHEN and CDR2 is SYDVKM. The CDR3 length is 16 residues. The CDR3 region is CASSSPPSWVTDTQYF. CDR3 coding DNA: TGTGCCAGCAGTTCACCGCCATCGTGGGTCACAGATACGCAGTATTTT.

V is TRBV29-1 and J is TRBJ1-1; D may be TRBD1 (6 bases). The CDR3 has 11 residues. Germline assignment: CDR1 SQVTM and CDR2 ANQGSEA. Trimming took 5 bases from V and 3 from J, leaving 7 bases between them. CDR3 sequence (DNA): TGCAGCGTTAGGGGGGACACTGAAGCTTTCTTT. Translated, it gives CSVRGDTEAFF.

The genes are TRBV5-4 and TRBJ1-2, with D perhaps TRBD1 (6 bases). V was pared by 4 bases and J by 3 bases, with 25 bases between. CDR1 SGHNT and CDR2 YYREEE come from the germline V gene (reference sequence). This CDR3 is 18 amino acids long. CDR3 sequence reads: CASSAVQGYLPSYYGYTF. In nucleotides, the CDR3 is TGTGCCAGCAGCGCCGTACAGGGATATCTCCCCTCATACTATGGCTACACCTTC.

The CDR3 coding sequence is TGTGCCAGCAGCCAGTGGGACAGGGGATGGGACAATGAGCAGTTCTTC. This gives the protein CASSQWDRGWDNEQFF. The V and J genes are TRBV3-1 and TRBJ2-1; the match to TRBD1 covers 10 bases. CDR1 is LGHDT, CDR2 YNNKEL, per germline (reference sequence). This CDR3 contains 16 residues. The trim removed 3 bases at V and 5 bases at J, leaving 7 bases unmatched.

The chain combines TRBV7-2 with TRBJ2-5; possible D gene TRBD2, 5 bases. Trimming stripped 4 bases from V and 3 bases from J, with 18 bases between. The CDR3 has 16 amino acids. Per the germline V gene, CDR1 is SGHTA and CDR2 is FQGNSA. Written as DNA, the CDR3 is TGTGCCAGCAGCTCCACCCTAGGACGGAGGAAAGAGACCCAGTACTTC. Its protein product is CASSSTLGRRKETQYF.

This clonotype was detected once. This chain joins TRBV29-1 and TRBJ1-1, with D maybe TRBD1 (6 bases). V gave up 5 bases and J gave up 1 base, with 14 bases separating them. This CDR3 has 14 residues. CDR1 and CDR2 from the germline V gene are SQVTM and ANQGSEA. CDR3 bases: TGCAGCGTTCTGGGTGGGGGGCAGAACACTGAAGCTTTCTTT. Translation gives CSVLGGGQNTEAFF.

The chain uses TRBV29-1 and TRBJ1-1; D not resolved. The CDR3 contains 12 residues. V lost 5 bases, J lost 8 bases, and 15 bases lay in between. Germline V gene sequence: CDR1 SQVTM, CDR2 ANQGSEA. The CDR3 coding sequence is TGCAGCGTTCTCATCGATGGAGGGGAAGCTTTCTTT. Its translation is CSVLIDGGEAFF.

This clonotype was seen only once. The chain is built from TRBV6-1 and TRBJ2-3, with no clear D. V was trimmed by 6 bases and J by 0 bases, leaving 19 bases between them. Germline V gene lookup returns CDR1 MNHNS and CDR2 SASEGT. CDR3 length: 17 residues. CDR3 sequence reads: CASRTGPWTYSTDTQYF. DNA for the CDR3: TGTGCCAGCAGAACTGGCCCTTGGACCTATAGCACAGATACGCAGTATTTT.

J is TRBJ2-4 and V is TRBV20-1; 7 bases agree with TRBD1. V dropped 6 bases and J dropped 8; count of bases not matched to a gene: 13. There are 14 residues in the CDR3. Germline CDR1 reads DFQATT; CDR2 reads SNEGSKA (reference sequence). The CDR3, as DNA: TGCAGTGCGGTTGACAGGGCAAGATTCCACATTCAGTACTTC. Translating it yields CSAVDRARFHIQYF.

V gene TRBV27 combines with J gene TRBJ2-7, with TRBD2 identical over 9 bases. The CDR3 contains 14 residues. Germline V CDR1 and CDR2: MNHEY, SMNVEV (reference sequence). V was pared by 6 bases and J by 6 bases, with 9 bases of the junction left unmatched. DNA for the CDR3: TGTGCCAGCAGCTTAGCGGGAGTGGGTTCCGAGCAGTACTTC. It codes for CASSLAGVGSEQYF.

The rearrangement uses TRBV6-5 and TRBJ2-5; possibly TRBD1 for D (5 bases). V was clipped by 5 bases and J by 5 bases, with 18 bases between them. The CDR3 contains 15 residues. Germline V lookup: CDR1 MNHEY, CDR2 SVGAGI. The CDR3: CASSIPQGGWETQYF. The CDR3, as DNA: TGTGCCAGCAGTATCCCCCAGGGTGGATGGGAGACCCAGTACTTC.

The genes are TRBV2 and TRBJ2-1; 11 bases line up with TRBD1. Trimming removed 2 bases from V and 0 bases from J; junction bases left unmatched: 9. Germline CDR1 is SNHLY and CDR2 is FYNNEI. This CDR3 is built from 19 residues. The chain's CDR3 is CASSETSPGTGGSYNEQFF. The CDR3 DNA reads TGTGCCAGCAGTGAAACCTCTCCCGGGACAGGGGGCTCCTACAATGAGCAGTTCTTC.

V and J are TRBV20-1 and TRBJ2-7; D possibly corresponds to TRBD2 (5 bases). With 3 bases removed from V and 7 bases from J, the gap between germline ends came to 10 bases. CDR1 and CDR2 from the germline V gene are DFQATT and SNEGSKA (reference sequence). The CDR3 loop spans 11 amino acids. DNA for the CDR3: TGCAGTGCTAGCATAGCGTTGGAGCAGTACTTC. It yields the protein CSASIALEQYF.

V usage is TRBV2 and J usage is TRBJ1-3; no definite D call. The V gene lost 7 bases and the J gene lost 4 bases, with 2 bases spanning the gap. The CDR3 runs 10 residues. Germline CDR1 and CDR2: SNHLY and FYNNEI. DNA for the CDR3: TGTGCCAGCATCGGAAACACCATATATTTT. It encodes CASIGNTIYF. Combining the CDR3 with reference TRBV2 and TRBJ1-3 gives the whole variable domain EPEVTQTPSHQVTQMGQEVILRCVPISNHLYFYWYRQILGQKVEFLVSFYNNEISEKSEIFDDQFSVERPDGSNFTLKIRSTKLEDSAMYFCASIGNTIYFGEGSWLTVV.